These 23 T cell receptor beta chains originate from one sample sequenced in a study of cytomegalovirus exposure and HLA in healthy donors. PCR amplification relied on 60 Vbeta primers (plus 13 Jbeta primers). TCRdb's copy holds only in-frame clones and misses some; the assay was immunoSEQ multiplex PCR. The data show about 160,000 clones, 60% to 80% seen once. Sequencing was performed on PBMCs. These TCRs come from a man aged 25 to 40 in good health and CMV-seropositive.

V gene TRBV27 combines with J gene TRBJ1-4; no definite D call. CDR1 is MNHEY and CDR2 is SMNVEV in the germline V gene (reference sequence). CDR3 length: 14 amino acids. Deletions cut 3 bases from V and 3 bases from J, with 8 bases between. The CDR3, as DNA: TGTGCCAGCAGTTTGTCGGGAGCTAATGAAAAACTGTTTTTT. Protein: CASSLSGANEKLFF.

The chain employs TRBV2 and TRBJ2-1; 8 bases fit TRBD2. Germline CDR1 and CDR2: SNHLY and FYNNEI. After removal of 5 bases from V and 0 bases from J, the junction contained 6 bases not matched to a gene. CDR3 size: 16 residues. Here the CDR3 reads CASSLGGGSSYNEQFF. The CDR3 DNA sequence: TGTGCCAGCAGTCTTGGCGGGGGGAGCTCCTACAATGAGCAGTTCTTC. Using reference TRBV2 and TRBJ2-1 for the parts outside the CDR3, the full variable domain is EPEVTQTPSHQVTQMGQEVILRCVPISNHLYFYWYRQILGQKVEFLVSFYNNEISEKSEIFDDQFSVERPDGSNFTLKIRSTKLEDSAMYFCASSLGGGSSYNEQFFGPGTRLTVL.

This sequence joins TRBV5-1 and TRBJ2-2; 8 nucleotides agree with TRBD1. CDR1 is SGHRS, CDR2 YFSETQ, per germline. This CDR3 spans 15 amino acids. The V gene end was trimmed by 2 bases and the J gene end by 3 bases; junction bases not matched to a gene: 3. The CDR3 nucleotides are TGCGCCAGCAGCTTACCAGGGGGCGACACCGGGGAGCTGTTTTTT. Translated: CASSLPGGDTGELFF.

The chain recombines TRBV6-5 with TRBJ1-4; 8 nucleotides align to TRBD1. Per the germline V gene, CDR1 is MNHEY and CDR2 is SVGAGI. Losses at the gene ends were 6 bases for V and 7 bases for J; bases not matched to a gene: 7. CDR3 size: 14 residues. CDR3 DNA: TGTGCCAGCAGGCTCGACAGGGGCGGTGAAAAACTGTTTTTT. Amino acids: CASRLDRGGEKLFF.

This clone has just one count. The chain's CDR3 is CASSLDRVTEAFF. As DNA, the CDR3 is TGCGCCAGCAGCTTAGACAGGGTTACTGAAGCTTTCTTT. J is TRBJ1-1 and V is TRBV5-1; 7 bases are shared with TRBD1. This CDR3 spans 13 amino acids. V was clipped by 2 bases and J by 5 bases; unmatched bases: 3. In germline, CDR1 is SGHRS, CDR2 YFSETQ.

This clone was observed a few times. The chain couples TRBV6-1 to TRBJ2-5; 8 bases match TRBD1. This CDR3 region has 15 residues. Germline V gene data show CDR1 as MNHNS and CDR2 as SASEGT. V lost 2 bases, J lost 5 bases, and 7 bases stayed unmatched. The CDR3 sequence is CASSEQAGGEETQYF. The CDR3 bases are TGTGCCAGCAGTGAACAGGCAGGGGGCGAGGAGACCCAGTACTTC.

Comment on this clone: The junction shows a germline mismatch at one end, possibly a read error. V and J are TRBV6-1 and TRBJ1-5; possibly TRBD1 for D (6 bases). Germline CDR1 is MNHNS and CDR2 is SASEGT. The CDR3 is 15 residues long. This chain's CDR3 is CASREGRGGNQPQHF. CDR3 coding DNA: TGTGCCAGCCGTGAGGGCAGGGGTGGCAATCAGCCCCAGCATTTT.

J is TRBJ1-1 and V is TRBV28; no firm D call. Trimming took off 5 bases at V and 4 bases at J, with 8 bases between the two ends. The CDR3 length is 12 residues. Per germline, CDR1 MDHEN and CDR2 SYDVKM. The CDR3 nucleotides are TGTGCCAGCAGTGTCGAGGTCACTGAAGCTTTCTTT. Amino acids: CASSVEVTEAFF.

The chain joins TRBV6-1 to TRBJ1-1; possible D gene TRBD1, 5 bases. Trimming stripped 4 bases from V and 4 bases from J, with 10 bases between. Germline lookup yields CDR1 MNHNS and CDR2 SASEGT. The CDR3 runs to 13 residues. As DNA, the CDR3 is TGTGCCAGCAGTGCGGGGGACGGCACTGAAGCTTTCTTT. It encodes CASSAGDGTEAFF.

This chain links TRBV28 with TRBJ2-7; TRBD2 agrees at 9 bases. The V segment lost 2 bases and the J segment 4 bases; nucleotides outside the gene matches: 15. From germline, CDR1 is MDHEN and CDR2 SYDVKM. This CDR3 is 18 amino acids long. The CDR3 loop reads CASSLPHSGLAPSYEQYF. CDR3 nucleotide sequence: TGTGCCAGCAGTTTACCCCATTCAGGACTAGCGCCTAGTTACGAGCAGTACTTC. Full variable domain (rest looked up from reference TRBV28 and TRBJ2-7): DVKVTQSSRYLVKRTGEKVFLECVQDMDHENMFWYRQDPGLGLRLIYFSYDVKMKEKGDIPEGYSVSREKKERFSLILESASTNQTSMYLCASSLPHSGLAPSYEQYFGPGTRLTVT.

This clone was detected only a few times. This chain connects TRBV5-6 to TRBJ1-1; D remains unclear. Germline V gene data show CDR1 as SGHDT and CDR2 as YYEEEE. This CDR3 is 14 amino acids long. V was clipped by 3 bases and J by 4 bases, with 13 bases between them. The CDR3 region has the DNA TGTGCCAGCAGCTCGGCACCTTCGGGCACTGAAGCTTTCTTT. It codes for CASSSAPSGTEAFF.

The chain uses TRBV10-1 and TRBJ1-4, with TRBD1 matching 10 bases. V trimming: 6 bases; J trimming: 8 bases; junction bases outside the gene matches: 12. Germline lookup yields CDR1 WNHNN and CDR2 SYGVQD (reference sequence). The CDR3 length is 16 residues. CDR3 sequence: CASSRGQGGEKEKLFF. In DNA form, the CDR3 reads TGCGCCAGCAGCCGTGGACAGGGGGGCGAAAAGGAAAAACTGTTTTTT.

The V call is TRBV10-3, the J call TRBJ2-3; D is possibly TRBD1 (6 bases). The CDR3 consists of 15 residues. Germline V gene data show CDR1 as ENHRY and CDR2 as SYGVKD. Trimming stripped 6 bases from V and 1 base from J, with 14 bases between. CDR3 residues: CAISETGHRTDTQYF. CDR3 in DNA: TGTGCCATCAGCGAAACGGGACACCGCACAGATACGCAGTATTTT.

The rearrangement uses TRBV27 and TRBJ1-2; D uncertain. The CDR3 length is 15 residues. V gave up 3 bases and J gave up 8 bases, with 19 bases separating them. Germline CDR1 is MNHEY and CDR2 is SMNVEV (reference sequence). The CDR3 protein is CASSFNGQHPGGYTF. The CDR3 nucleotides read TGTGCCAGCAGTTTTAACGGGCAGCATCCGGGGGGCTACACCTTC.

The V gene is TRBV4-1, the J gene TRBJ1-4; D not certain. The V and J ends lost 4 bases and 8 bases respectively, with 11 bases between them. CDR3 length equals 13 residues. The V gene's germline CDR1 is MGHRA and CDR2 YSYEKL. The CDR3 region is CASSRGLLEKLFF. The CDR3 bases are TGCGCCAGCAGCCGAGGGTTGTTGGAAAAACTGTTTTTT.

V and J are TRBV30 and TRBJ1-2, with D perhaps TRBD1 (6 bases). V lost 3 bases to trimming and J lost 1 base, with 9 bases between them. The CDR3 has 13 residues. The germline V gene has CDR1 GTSNPN and CDR2 SVGIG (reference sequence). The CDR3 bases are TGTGCCTGGAGCAGGGGCTATAACTATGGCTACACCTTC. Its protein product is CAWSRGYNYGYTF. Looking up the rest from reference TRBV30 and TRBJ1-2 gives the full variable domain: SQTIHQWPATLVQPVGSPLSLECTVEGTSNPNLYWYRQAAGRGLQLLFYSVGIGQISSEVPQNLSASRPQDRQFILSSKKLLLSDSGFYLCAWSRGYNYGYTFGSGTRLTVV.

The V gene is TRBV19, the J gene TRBJ1-1; no clear D. Germline V CDR1 and CDR2: LNHDA, SQIVND (reference sequence). The length of the CDR3 is 13 residues. The V end was cut by 3 bases, the J end by 3 bases, with 8 bases between. Written as DNA, the CDR3 is TGTGCCAGTAGTATCAGGTCGCACACTGAAGCTTTCTTT. Translating it yields CASSIRSHTEAFF. Combining the CDR3 with reference TRBV19 and TRBJ1-1 gives the whole variable domain DGGITQSPKYLFRKEGQNVTLSCEQNLNHDAMYWYRQDPGQGLRLIYYSQIVNDFQKGDIAEGYSVSREKKESFPLTVTSAQKNPTAFYLCASSIRSHTEAFFGQGTRLTVV.

V usage is TRBV4-1 and J usage is TRBJ1-5; the D gene is possibly TRBD1 (6 bases). Trimming stripped 3 bases from V and 4 bases from J, with 19 bases between. Germline V gene data show CDR1 as MGHRA and CDR2 as YSYEKL. This CDR3 has 17 residues. CDR3 nucleotide sequence: TGCGCCAGCAGCCACCCAGGCAGAGACAGGTATAATCAGCCCCAGCATTTT. Encoded protein: CASSHPGRDRYNQPQHF.

The chain recombines TRBV5-6 with TRBJ2-7; TRBD1 aligns across 8 bases. The CDR3 is 15 residues long. Per germline, CDR1 SGHDT and CDR2 YYEEEE. Trimming took 4 bases from V and 3 from J; bases not matched to a gene: 9. CDR3: CASSRSGGRHYEQYF. The DNA of the CDR3 is TGTGCCAGCAGCCGGTCAGGGGGCCGTCACTACGAGCAGTACTTC.

J is TRBJ1-6 and V is TRBV7-2; the D is unclear. The CDR3 loop spans 12 amino acids. V shed 5 bases and J shed 4 bases, with 3 bases lying between them. Germline V gives CDR1 SGHTA, CDR2 FQGNSA. CDR3 in DNA: TGTGCCAGCAGCCCATATAATTCACCCCTCCACTTT. Translated, it gives CASSPYNSPLHF.

CDR3 sequence reads: CASSLGFQETQYF. CDR3 sequence (DNA): TGTGCCAGCAGCTTAGGCTTCCAAGAGACCCAGTACTTC. This chain connects TRBV13 to TRBJ2-5; D call uncertain. Per the germline V gene, CDR1 is PRHDT and CDR2 is FYEKMQ (reference sequence). The CDR3 consists of 13 residues. Trimming shortened V by 0 bases and J by 1 base, and 3 bases separated the two germline ends. The full variable domain, rest sourced from reference TRBV13 and TRBJ2-5, is AAGVIQSPRHLIKEKRETATLKCYPIPRHDTVYWYQQGPGQDPQFLISFYEKMQSDKGSIPDRFSAQQFSDYHSELNMSSLELGDSALYFCASSLGFQETQYFGPGTRLLVL.

V is TRBV27 and J is TRBJ2-7; 8 positions agree with TRBD1. The CDR3 is made up of 15 amino acids. Per the germline V gene, CDR1 is MNHEY and CDR2 is SMNVEV (reference sequence). After removal of 2 bases from V and 7 bases from J, the junction contained 10 bases not matched to a gene. The CDR3 sequence: CASSLQQGELGEQYF. DNA of the CDR3: TGTGCCAGCAGTTTACAACAGGGGGAGCTGGGGGAGCAGTACTTC.

The rearrangement links TRBV10-3 to TRBJ2-7, with D unresolved. Trimming removed 2 bases from V and 3 bases from J, with 5 bases in between. Germline V gene data show CDR1 as ENHRY and CDR2 as SYGVKD. This CDR3 contains 12 residues. The CDR3 spells CAISEIFYEQYF. In DNA, the CDR3 is TGTGCCATCAGTGAGATCTTCTACGAGCAGTACTTC.